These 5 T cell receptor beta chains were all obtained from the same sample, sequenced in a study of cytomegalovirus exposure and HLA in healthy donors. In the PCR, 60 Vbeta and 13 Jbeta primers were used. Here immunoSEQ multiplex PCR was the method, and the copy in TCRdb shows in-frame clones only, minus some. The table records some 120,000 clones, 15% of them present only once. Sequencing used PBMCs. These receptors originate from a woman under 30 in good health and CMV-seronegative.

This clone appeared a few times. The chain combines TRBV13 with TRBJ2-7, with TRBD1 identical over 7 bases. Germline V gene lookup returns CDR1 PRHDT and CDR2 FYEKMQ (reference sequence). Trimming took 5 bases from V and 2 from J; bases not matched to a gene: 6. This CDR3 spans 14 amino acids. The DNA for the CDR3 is TGTGCCAGCAGCCAGGGACAGAAAACCTACGAGCAGTACTTC. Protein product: CASSQGQKTYEQYF.

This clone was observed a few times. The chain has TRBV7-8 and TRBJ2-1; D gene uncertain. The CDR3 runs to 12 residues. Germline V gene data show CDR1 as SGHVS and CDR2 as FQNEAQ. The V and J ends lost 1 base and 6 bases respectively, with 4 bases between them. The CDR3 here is CASSLVGNEQFF. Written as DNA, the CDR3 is TGTGCCAGCAGCTTAGTCGGCAATGAGCAGTTCTTC.

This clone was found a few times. CDR3 protein: CASSDPRGQGSDTQYF. The CDR3, as DNA: TGTGCCAGCAGCGACCCCCGGGGACAGGGAAGCGATACGCAGTATTTT. The chain carries TRBV13 and TRBJ2-3; 9 nucleotides line up with TRBD1. Trimming at V came to 5 bases and at J to 6 bases, leaving 12 bases not matched to a gene. The CDR3 is made up of 16 amino acids. Germline V gene lookup returns CDR1 PRHDT and CDR2 FYEKMQ (reference sequence).

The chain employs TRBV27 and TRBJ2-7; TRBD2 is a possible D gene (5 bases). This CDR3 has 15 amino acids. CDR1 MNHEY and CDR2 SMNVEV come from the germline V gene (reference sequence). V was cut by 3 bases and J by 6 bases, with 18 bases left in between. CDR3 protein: CASSFPFPAEVEQYF. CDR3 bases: TGTGCCAGCAGTTTCCCATTCCCAGCGGAAGTCGAGCAGTACTTC.

CDR3 bases: TGTGCCAGCAGTGCTAGCGGGAGGGTAGATACGCAGTATTTT. Encoded protein: CASSASGRVDTQYF. The genes are TRBV2 and TRBJ2-3; 12 nucleotides agree with TRBD2. Germline CDR1 and CDR2: SNHLY and FYNNEI. This CDR3 is built from 14 residues. After removal of 4 bases from V and 5 bases from J, the junction contained 1 base not matched to a gene.